The clone carrying this T cell receptor beta chain showed up just a few times. The antigen is not known. Of the isolated RNA, all was reverse transcribed, and so the sequenced material was expressed TCRB transcripts. Clones were read by immunoSEQ multiplex PCR, and TCRdb kept only the in-frame ones, dropping some. Of fewer than 55,000 clones listed, 35% to 50% are singletons. The sample comes from a study of beta chain features in type 1 diabetes. Overall study: Healthy donors and patients showed comparable age, gender and cell yields. Study findings and constraints: Patients showed naive, central memory and Treg TCRB repertoires that appeared more similar than those of healthy donors. Shorter TCRB CDR3s, moderately but significantly so, were found in Type 1 diabetes patients in all four CD4+ subsets. More deletions and fewer insertions at VDJ junctions were seen in type 1 diabetes patients.

By way of CD45RO/CCR7/CD25/CD127/CD95/CD27, the CD4+ regulatory, stem cell-like memory, central memory and naive cells were sorted. The clonotype originates from a man aged 25 to 45 with type 1 diabetes. Sequences were obtained from Tregs from blood.

CDR3 in DNA: TGTGCCAGCAGCTCGTATAATTCACCCCTCCACTTT. Its protein is CASSSYNSPLHF. V and J are TRBV28 and TRBJ1-6; no clear D gene. Looked up from germline, CDR1 is MDHEN and CDR2 is SYDVKM. The ends were cut back, 6 bases at V and 4 bases at J, with 4 bases in the middle. CDR3 length: 12 residues.